This passage covers 5 T cell receptor beta chains from one sample sequenced in a study of blood T cell repertoires in COVID-19. Measured with immunoSEQ multiplex PCR; TCRdb has only the in-frame clones, and not every one. The table lists some 50,000 clones, 87% of them singletons, with approximately 4% in the top ten. Sequencing was carried out using peripheral blood. These receptors came from a man aged 45-65 years with acute or convalescent COVID-19.

This chain joins TRBV2 and TRBJ1-6; 10 nucleotides align to TRBD1. Germline trimming cut 4 bases from V and 7 bases from J; bases unmatched to any gene: 4. The CDR3 is 15 amino acids. CDR1 and CDR2 (germline): SNHLY, FYNNEI. The CDR3 nucleotides read TGTGCCAGCAGTGTTGAGGGACAGGGGAATTCACCCCTCCACTTT. Translated: CASSVEGQGNSPLHF.

The rearrangement uses TRBV25-1 and TRBJ1-1, with D possibly TRBD1 on 6 matching bases. Germline-derived CDR1 and CDR2 are MGHDK and SYGVNS. The CDR3 covers 13 residues. Trimming removed 4 bases from V and 2 bases from J, with 8 bases in between. In DNA, the CDR3 is TGTGCCAGCAGTGGGACAGTAAACACTGAAGCTTTCTTT. Its translation is CASSGTVNTEAFF.

The chain joins TRBV4-1 to TRBJ2-7; no firm D call. Trimming shortened V by 0 bases and J by 2 bases, and 14 bases separated the two germline ends. The CDR3 is 16 amino acids. CDR1 and CDR2 (germline): MGHRA, YSYEKL. The CDR3: CASSQDTSAGAYEQYF. The DNA of the CDR3 is TGCGCCAGCAGCCAAGATACCTCCGCCGGAGCCTACGAGCAGTACTTC.

The chain combines TRBV18 with TRBJ2-7, with D unresolved. Between the trimmed V and J ends, which lost 0 bases and 3 bases, there was a span of 9 bases. Germline CDR1 KGHSH, CDR2 LQKENI. This CDR3 region has 14 residues. CDR3 nucleotides: TGTGCCAGCTCACCACCAGCCTCACGCTACGAGCAGTACTTC. This translates into CASSPPASRYEQYF.

Within the sample, this clone is medium-sized. This chain joins TRBV27 and TRBJ2-7; tentatively, D is TRBD2 (6 bases). V was shortened by 8 bases and J by 0 bases, with 14 bases between the two germline ends. CDR1 MNHEY and CDR2 SMNVEV come from the germline V gene (reference sequence). The CDR3 is made up of 14 amino acids. The CDR3 spells CASSRASVSYEQYF. DNA for the CDR3: TGTGCCAGCTCCCGGGCTAGCGTCTCCTACGAGCAGTACTTC.